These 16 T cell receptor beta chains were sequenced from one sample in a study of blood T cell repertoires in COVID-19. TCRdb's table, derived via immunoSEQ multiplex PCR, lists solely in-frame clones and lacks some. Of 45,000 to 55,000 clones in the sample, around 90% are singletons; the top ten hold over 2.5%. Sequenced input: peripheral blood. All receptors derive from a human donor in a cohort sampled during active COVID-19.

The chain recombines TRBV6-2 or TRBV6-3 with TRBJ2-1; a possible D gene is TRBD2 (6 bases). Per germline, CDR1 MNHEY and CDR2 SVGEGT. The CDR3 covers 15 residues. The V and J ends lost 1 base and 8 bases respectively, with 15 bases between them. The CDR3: CASSYFGGPGDEQFF. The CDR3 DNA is TGTGCCAGCAGTTACTTTGGAGGGCCAGGCGATGAGCAGTTCTTC.

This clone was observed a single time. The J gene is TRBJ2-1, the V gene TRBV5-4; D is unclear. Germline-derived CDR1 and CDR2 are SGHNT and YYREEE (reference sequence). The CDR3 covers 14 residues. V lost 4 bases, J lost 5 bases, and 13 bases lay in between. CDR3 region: CASSLTTHHNEQFF. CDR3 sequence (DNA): TGTGCCAGCAGCCTGACGACACACCACAATGAGCAGTTCTTC. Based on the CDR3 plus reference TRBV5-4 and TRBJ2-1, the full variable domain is ETGVTQSPTHLIKTRGQQVTLRCSSQSGHNTVSWYQQALGQGPQFIFQYYREEENGRGNFPPRFSGLQFPNYSSELNVNALELDDSALYLCASSLTTHHNEQFFGPGTRLTVL.

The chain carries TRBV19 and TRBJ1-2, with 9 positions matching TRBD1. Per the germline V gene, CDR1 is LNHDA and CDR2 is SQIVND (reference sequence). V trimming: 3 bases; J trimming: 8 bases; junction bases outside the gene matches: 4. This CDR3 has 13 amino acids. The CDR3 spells CASSIRTGDGYTF. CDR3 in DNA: TGTGCCAGTAGTATTCGGACAGGGGACGGCTACACCTTC.

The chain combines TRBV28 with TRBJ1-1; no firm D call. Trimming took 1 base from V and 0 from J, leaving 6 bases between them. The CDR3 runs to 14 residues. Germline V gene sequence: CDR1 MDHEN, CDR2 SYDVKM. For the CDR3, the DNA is TGTGCCAGCAGTTTATCCACTTTGAACACTGAAGCTTTCTTT. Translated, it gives CASSLSTLNTEAFF.

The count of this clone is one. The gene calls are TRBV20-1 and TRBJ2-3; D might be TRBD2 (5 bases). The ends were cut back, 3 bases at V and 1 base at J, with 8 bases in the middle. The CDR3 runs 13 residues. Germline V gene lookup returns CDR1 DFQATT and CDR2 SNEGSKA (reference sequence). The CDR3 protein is CSASRRGTDTQYF. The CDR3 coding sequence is TGCAGTGCTAGTCGGCGGGGCACAGATACGCAGTATTTT.

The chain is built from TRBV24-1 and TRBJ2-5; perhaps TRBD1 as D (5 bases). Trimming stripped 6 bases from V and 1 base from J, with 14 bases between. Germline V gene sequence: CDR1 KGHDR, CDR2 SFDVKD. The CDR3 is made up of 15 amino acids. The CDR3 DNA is TGTGCCACCAGTCTAACGACAGAACCCCAAGAGACCCAGTACTTC. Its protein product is CATSLTTEPQETQYF.

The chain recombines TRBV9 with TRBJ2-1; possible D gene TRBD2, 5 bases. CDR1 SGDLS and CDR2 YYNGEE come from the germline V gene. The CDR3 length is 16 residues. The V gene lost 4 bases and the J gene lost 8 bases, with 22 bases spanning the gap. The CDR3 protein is CASSSSPAGGPYEQFF. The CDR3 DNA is TGTGCCAGCAGCTCCAGTCCGGCGGGTGGACCATATGAGCAGTTCTTC.

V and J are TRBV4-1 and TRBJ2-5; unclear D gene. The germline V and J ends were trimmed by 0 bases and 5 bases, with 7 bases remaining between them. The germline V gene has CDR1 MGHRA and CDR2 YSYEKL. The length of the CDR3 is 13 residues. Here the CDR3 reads CASSQDGPETQYF. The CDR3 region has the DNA TGCGCCAGCAGCCAAGATGGCCCTGAGACCCAGTACTTC.

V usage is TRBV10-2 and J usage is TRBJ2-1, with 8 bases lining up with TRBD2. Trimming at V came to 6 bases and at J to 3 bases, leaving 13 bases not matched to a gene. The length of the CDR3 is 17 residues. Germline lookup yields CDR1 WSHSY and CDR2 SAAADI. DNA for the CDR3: TGCGCCAGCAGAAAGGGGGGAACGGGAGGGCGCTACAATGAGCAGTTCTTC. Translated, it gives CASRKGGTGGRYNEQFF.

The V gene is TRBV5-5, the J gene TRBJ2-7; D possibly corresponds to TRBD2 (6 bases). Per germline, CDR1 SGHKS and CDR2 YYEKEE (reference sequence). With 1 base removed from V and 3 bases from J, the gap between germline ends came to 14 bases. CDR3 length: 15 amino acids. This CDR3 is CASSLNSGLLYEQYF. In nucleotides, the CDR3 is TGTGCCAGCAGCTTGAATTCGGGACTCCTCTACGAGCAGTACTTC.

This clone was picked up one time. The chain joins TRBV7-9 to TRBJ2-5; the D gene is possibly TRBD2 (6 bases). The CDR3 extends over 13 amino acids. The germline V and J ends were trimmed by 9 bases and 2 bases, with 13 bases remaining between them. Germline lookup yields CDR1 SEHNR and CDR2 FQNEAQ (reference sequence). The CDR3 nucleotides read TGTGCCAGTATGGGAGGCACGCAAGAGACCCAGTACTTC. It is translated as CASMGGTQETQYF.

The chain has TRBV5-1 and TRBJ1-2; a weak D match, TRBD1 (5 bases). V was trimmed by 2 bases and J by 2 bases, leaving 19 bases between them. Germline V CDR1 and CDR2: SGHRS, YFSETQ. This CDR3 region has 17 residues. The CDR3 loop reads CASSLGDLGRANYGYTF. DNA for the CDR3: TGCGCCAGCAGCTTAGGGGATCTCGGCAGGGCCAACTATGGCTACACCTTC.

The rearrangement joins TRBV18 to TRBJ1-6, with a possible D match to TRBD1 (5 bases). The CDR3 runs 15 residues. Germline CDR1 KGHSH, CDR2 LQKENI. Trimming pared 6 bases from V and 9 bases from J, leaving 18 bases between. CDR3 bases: TGTGCCAGCTCCCGGGGGGGGAGCGGGTTTTCACCCCTCCACTTT. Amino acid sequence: CASSRGGSGFSPLHF.

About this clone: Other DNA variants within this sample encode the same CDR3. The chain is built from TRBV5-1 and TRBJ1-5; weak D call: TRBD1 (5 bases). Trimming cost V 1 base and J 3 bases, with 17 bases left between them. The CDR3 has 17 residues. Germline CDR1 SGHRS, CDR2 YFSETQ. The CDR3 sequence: CASSLTPGGATNQPQHF. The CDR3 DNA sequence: TGCGCCAGCAGCTTGACCCCGGGAGGGGCCACCAATCAGCCCCAGCATTTT.

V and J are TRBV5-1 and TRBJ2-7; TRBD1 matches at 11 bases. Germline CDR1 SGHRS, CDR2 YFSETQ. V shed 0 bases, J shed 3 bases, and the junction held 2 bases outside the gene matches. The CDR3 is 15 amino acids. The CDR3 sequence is CASSLAGQGGYEQYF. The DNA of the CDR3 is TGCGCCAGCAGCTTGGCGGGACAGGGGGGCTACGAGCAGTACTTC.

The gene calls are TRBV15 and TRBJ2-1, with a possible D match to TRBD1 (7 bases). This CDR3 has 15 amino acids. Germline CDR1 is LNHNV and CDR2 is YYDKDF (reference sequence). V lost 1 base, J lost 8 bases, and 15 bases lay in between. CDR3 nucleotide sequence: TGTGCCACCAGCAGAGCCAGGACAGGCGGGGATGAGCAGTTCTTC. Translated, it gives CATSRARTGGDEQFF.